The clone carrying this TCR beta chain was counted between two and nine times. Antigen: not known. This entry is derived from a study of identical twins. A single record per CDR3 protein comes from TCRdb applying MiXCR to the 5' RACE reads. The sample holds fewer than 900,000 distinct CDR3 sequences; roughly 20% are singletons and the top ten take 4.3%. Study-wide results and limits: Compared with models, monozygotic twins showed more out-of-frame TCR alpha sharing.

These same data were also listed under a study on T cells expressing NK-cell markers. That publication notes: Sorting of alpha-beta TCR T cells alone was achieved in several experiments with an anti-gamma-delta TCR antibody. In a few donors, dominant clonotypes made up about 28.3-65% of CD3+CD56-NKG2C+ cells.

The sample comprised PBMCs. The clonotype originates from a young woman in good health.

Here the CDR3 DNA reads TGCAGTGCTACTCGCGGGAGCGGCCGGCGGGGGGAGCTGTTTTTT. This codes for CSATRGSGRRGELFF. V and J are TRBV20-1 and TRBJ2-2; 7 positions match TRBD2. The V gene's germline CDR1 is DFQATT and CDR2 SNEGSKA (reference sequence). CDR3 size: 15 residues. The V segment lost 4 bases and the J segment 8 bases; nucleotides outside the gene matches: 13.